Reported below is one T cell receptor beta chain. The data stem from a study of Ad26.COV2.S vaccination and SARS-CoV-2 variants. Study information: Ad26.COV2.S given intramuscularly, once or twice 56 days apart.

Sequencing was performed with immunoSEQ multiplex PCR; in TCRdb, only in-frame clones are kept and a portion is missing. The data hold about 350,000 clones, with about 88% observed a single time. This CDR3 has 17 residues. V dropped 4 bases and J dropped 4; count of bases not matched to a gene: 11. The germline CDR1 and CDR2 sequences are SEHNR and FQNEAQ (reference sequence). Stated treatment: about 20 received Ad26.COV2.S at low or high dose, single or two shots; about 5 received placebo; per-sample allocation not given. Material that was analyzed had been drawn on day 63 after the first vaccine or placebo injection.

This sequence joins TRBV7-9 and TRBJ2-7; 12 bases match TRBD2. The receptor was derived from a person aged 18-60 years who received the Ad26.COV2.S COVID-19 vaccine or a placebo. The sequencing here drew on peripheral blood, taken in a trial of Ad26.COV2.S vaccine versus placebo. In DNA form, the CDR3 reads TGTGCCAGCAGCTCCAGGACTAGCGGGATATTGACATACGAGCAGTACTTC. Its translation is CASSSRTSGILTYEQYF.